This T cell receptor beta chain derives from a study of CD8 T cells in Susac syndrome. Random hexamers served to reverse transcribe roughly 0.45 to 1 ug RNA. Amplification of the TCR beta CDR3 was carried out by immunoSEQ multiplex PCR, which spanned a total of 54 Vbeta and 13 Jbeta segments. TCRdb reanalysed the immunoSEQ multiplex PCR reads using MiXCR and keeps one entry per CDR3 protein. The table records hundreds of thousands of distinct CDR3 sequences, about 88% of them present only once. This CDR3 spans 11 amino acids. Germline V gene lookup returns CDR1 SQVTM and CDR2 ANQGSEA. The V and J ends lost 6 bases and 6 bases, in that order; junction bases with no gene match: 3.

The chain carries TRBV29-1 and TRBJ2-7, with TRBD1 identical over 9 bases. Source material: CD8+ T cells from PBMCs. This sequence was found in a human donor with multiple sclerosis. In DNA, the CDR3 is TGCAGCGTCGGGACAGGGCTCGAGCAGTACTTC. It is translated as CSVGTGLEQYF.